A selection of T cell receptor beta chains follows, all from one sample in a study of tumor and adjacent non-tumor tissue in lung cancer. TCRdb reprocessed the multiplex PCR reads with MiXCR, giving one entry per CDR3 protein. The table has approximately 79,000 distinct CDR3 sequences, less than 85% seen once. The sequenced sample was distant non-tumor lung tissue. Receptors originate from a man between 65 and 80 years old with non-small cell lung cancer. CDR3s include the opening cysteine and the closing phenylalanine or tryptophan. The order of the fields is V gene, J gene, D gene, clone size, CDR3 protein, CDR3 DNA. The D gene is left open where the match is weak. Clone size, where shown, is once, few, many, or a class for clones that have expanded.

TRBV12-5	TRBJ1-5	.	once	CTSGLTAGSQPQHF	TGTACTAGTGGGCTTACCGCTGGTAGTCAGCCCCAGCATTTT
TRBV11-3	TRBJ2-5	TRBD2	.	CASSQLAGMGTQYF	TGTGCCAGCAGCCAACTAGCGGGGATGGGGACCCAATACTTC
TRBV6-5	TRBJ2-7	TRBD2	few	CASSSLTSGRKLVYEQYF	TGTGCCAGCAGCTCACTAACTAGCGGTAGAAAACTCGTGTACGAGCAGTACTTC
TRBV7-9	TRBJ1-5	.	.	CASSFTSDQLQHF	TGTGCCAGCAGCTTTACGAGCGATCAGCTCCAGCATTTT
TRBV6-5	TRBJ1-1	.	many	CASTSRGEAFF	TGTGCCAGCACCTCGAGGGGGGAAGCTTTCTTT
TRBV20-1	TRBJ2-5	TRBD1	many	CSASQGVFETQYF	TGCAGTGCTAGTCAGGGGGTTTTTGAGACCCAGTACTTC
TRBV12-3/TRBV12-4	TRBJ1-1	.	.	CASSIQGRNSAFF	TGTGCCAGCAGTATACAGGGACGAAATTCAGCTTTCTTT
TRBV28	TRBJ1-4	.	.	CASNEDREKLLF	TGTGCCAGCAATGAGGATCGGGAAAAGCTGCTTTTT
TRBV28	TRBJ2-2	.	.	CASSWQGFKAGELFF	TGTGCTAGCAGTTGGCAGGGGTTTAAGGCCGGGGAGCTGTTTTTT
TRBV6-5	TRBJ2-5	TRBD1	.	CARSSAVTGFPQETQYF	TGTGCCAGAAGTTCCGCCGTGACAGGGTTCCCACAAGAGACCCAGTACTTC
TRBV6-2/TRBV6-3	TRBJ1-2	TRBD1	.	CASSIPGQGAGFTF	TGTGCCAGCAGCATCCCGGGACAGGGAGCTGGCTTCACCTTC
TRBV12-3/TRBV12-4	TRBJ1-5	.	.	CASSLGAGANQPQHF	TGTGCCAGCAGTTTAGGGGCAGGGGCCAATCAGCCCCAACATTTT
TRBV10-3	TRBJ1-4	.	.	CAVSEGQKLFF	TGTGCCGTCAGTGAAGGGCAAAAACTGTTTTTT
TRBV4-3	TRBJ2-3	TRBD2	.	CVSSQDGPSGRTDTQYF	TGTGTCAGCAGCCAAGATGGGCCCAGCGGGAGAACAGATACGCAGTATTTT
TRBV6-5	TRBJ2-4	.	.	CASNWGSSGENIQYF	TGTGCCAGCAACTGGGGAAGTTCGGGCGAAAACATTCAGTACTTC
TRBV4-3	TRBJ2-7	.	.	CATSQVYPSSYEQYF	TGCGCCACCAGTCAAGTTTATCCGTCCTCCTACGAGCAGTACTTC
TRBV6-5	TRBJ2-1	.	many	CASTEDEGDEQFF	TGTGCCAGCACCGAGGACGAGGGGGATGAGCAGTTCTTC
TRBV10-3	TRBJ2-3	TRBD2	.	CAIRAGDTDTHYF	TGTGCTATCAGAGCGGGAGATACAGATACGCACTATTTT
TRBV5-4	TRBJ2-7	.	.	CARSLIAREQYF	TGTGCCAGAAGCCTAATCGCAAGGGAGCAGTACTTC
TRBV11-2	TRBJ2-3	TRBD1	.	CASSSQGFSDKQYF	TGTGCTAGCAGTTCACAGGGGTTCTCAGATAAGCAGTATTTT
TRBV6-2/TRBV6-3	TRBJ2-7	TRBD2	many	CASWSTSGSTYEQYF	TGTGCCAGCTGGTCGACTAGCGGGAGTACCTACGAGCAGTACTTC
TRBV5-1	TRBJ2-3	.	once	CASSLEGHGQDTQYF	TGCGCCAGCAGCCTCGAGGGACACGGGCAAGATACGCAGTATTTT
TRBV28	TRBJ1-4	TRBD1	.	CASNWTGELEKLFF	TGTGCCAGCAATTGGACAGGGGAATTGGAAAAACTATTTTTT
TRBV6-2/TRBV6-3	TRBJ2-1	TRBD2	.	CASIFGLARNNEQIF	TGTGCCAGCATTTTTGGACTAGCGAGGAACAATGAGCAGATCTTC
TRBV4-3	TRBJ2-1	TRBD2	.	CASSQDALAGNMFF	TGCGCCAGCAGCCAAGATGCCCTAGCGGGGAACATGTTCTTC
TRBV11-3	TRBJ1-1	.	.	CTSSFSIGGSTEAFF	TGTACCAGCAGCTTCTCTATCGGGGGGAGCACTGAAGCTTTCTTT
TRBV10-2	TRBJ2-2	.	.	CASSDTGEMFF	TGCGCCAGCAGTGACACCGGGGAAATGTTTTTT
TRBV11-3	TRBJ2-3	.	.	CASSLARTDFGDAEYF	TGTGCCAGCAGCTTGGCACGGACAGACTTTGGAGATGCGGAGTATTTT
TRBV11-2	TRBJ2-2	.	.	CVSSLFVGTGELFF	TGTGTCAGTAGCTTATTTGTGGGGACCGGTGAGCTGTTTTTT
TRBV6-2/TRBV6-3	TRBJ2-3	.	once	CASSQNEVLVSDREYF	TGTGCCAGCAGTCAGAATGAGGTACTGGTGTCGGATAGGGAGTATTTT
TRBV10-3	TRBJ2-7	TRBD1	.	CPISADRVNEQYF	TGTCCCATCAGTGCGGACAGGGTTAATGAGCAGTACTTC
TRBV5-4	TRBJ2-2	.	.	CASSSDTEELFF	TGTGCAAGCAGCTCAGACACCGAGGAGCTGTTTTTC
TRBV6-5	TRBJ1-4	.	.	CANSLPGRGRLNEKLFF	TGTGCCAACAGCCTACCCGGGAGGGGACGGCTTAATGAAAAACTGTTTTTT
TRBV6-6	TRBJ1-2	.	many	CASTPPGASYGYTF	TGTGCCAGCACCCCCCCAGGCGCCTCCTATGGCTACACCTTC
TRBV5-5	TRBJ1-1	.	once	CANSLDLITVAFF	TGTGCCAACAGCTTGGACCTTATCACTGTAGCTTTCTTT
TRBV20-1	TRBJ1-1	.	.	CAWADPMSTEAFF	TGCGCGTGGGCAGACCCCATGAGTACTGAAGCTTTCTTT
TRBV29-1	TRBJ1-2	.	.	CSDVSYQTSGEDGYIF	TGCAGCGATGTCTCCTATCAAACCTCGGGAGAAGATGGCTACATCTTC
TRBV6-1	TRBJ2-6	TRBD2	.	CISGAGLHWSF	TGTATCAGCGGGGCGGGGCTCCATTGGTCTTTC
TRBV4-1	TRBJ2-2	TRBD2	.	CASRARGSSGRPRGIGELFF	TGCGCCAGCAGAGCAAGAGGGTCTAGCGGGAGGCCGCGGGGAATCGGAGAGCTGTTTTTT
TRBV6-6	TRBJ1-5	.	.	CDSSVPDQPQDF	TGTGACAGCAGTGTGCCGGATCAGCCCCAGGATTTT
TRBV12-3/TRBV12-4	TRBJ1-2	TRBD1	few	CASSGPRQGKSNYGYTF	TGTGCCAGCAGCGGCCCTCGACAGGGCAAATCTAACTATGGCTACACCTTC
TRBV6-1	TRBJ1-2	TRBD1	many	CASIDTGEGAIGYTF	TGTGCCAGCATCGACACTGGGGAGGGGGCGATTGGCTACACCTTC